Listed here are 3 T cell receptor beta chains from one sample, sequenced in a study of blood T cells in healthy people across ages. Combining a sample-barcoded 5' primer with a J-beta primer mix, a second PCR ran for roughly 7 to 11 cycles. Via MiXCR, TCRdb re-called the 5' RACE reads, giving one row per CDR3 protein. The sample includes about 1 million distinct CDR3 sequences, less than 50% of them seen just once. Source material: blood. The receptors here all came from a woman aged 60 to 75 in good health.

The CDR3 DNA follows: TGTGCCAGCAGCTTAGAAAACCACTCTCGGGACGAGCAGTACTTC. Residues: CASSLENHSRDEQYF. The chain is built from TRBV7-2 and TRBJ2-5; D unresolved. Matching the DNA end better, TRBJ2-7 makes the J call doubtful. Germline CDR1 and CDR2: SGHTA and FQGNSA. The CDR3 has 15 residues.

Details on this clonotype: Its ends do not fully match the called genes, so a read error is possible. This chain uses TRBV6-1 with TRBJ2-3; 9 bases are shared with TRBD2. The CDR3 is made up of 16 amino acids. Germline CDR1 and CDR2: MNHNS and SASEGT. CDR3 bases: TGTGCCAGCAGTGGGACTAGCGTCCGGGTAACAGATGCGCAGTATTTT. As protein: CASSGTSVRVTDAQYF.

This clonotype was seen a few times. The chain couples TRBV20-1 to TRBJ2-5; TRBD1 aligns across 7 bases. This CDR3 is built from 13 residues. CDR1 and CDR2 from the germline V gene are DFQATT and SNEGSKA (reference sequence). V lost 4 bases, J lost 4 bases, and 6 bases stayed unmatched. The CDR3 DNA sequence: TGCAGTGCTATTCAGGGGGTTGGAGAGACCCAGTACTTC. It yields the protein CSAIQGVGETQYF.